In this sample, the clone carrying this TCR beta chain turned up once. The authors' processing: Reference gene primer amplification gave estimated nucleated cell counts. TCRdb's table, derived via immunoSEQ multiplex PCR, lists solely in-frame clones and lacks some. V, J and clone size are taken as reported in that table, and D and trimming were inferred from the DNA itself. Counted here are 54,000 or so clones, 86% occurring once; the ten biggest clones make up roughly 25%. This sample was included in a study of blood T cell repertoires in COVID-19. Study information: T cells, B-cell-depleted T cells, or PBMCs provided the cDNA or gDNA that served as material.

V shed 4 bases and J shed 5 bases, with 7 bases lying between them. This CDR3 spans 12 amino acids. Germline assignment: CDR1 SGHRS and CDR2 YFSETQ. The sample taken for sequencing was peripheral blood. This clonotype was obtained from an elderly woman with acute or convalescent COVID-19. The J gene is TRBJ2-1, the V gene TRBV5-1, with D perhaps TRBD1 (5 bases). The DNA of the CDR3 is TGCGCCAGCAGCCCAGGGAACAATGAGCAGTTCTTC. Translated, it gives CASSPGNNEQFF.